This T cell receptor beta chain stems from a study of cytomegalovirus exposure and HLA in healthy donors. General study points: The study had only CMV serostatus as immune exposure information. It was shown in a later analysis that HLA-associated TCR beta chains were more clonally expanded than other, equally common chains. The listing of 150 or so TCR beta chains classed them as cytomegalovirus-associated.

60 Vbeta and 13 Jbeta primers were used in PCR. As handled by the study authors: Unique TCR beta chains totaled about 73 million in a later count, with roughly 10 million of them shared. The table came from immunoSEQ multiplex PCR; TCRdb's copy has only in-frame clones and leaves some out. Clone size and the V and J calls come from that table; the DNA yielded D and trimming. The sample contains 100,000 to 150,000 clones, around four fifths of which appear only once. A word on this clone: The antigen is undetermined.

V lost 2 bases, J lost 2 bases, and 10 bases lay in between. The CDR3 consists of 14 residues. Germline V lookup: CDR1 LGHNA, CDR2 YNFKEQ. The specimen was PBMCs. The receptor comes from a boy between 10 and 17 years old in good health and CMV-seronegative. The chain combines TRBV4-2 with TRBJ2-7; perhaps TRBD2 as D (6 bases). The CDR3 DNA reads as TGTGCCAGCAGCCAATCCGGGGGAACCTACGAGCAGTACTTC. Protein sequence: CASSQSGGTYEQYF.